The entry below describes one T cell receptor beta chain. This entry comes from a study of cytomegalovirus exposure and HLA in healthy donors. Trimming stripped 1 base from V and 2 bases from J, with 8 bases between. Germline V gene sequence: CDR1 GTSNPN, CDR2 SVGIG (reference sequence). CDR3 length: 13 amino acids. Primers for the PCR totalled 60 Vbeta and 13 Jbeta. Method: immunoSEQ multiplex PCR; TCRdb's copy keeps in-frame clones and lacks some. This sample has some 220,000 clones; 80% to 90% occur once, and the top ten carry 0.24%. Source material: PBMCs. This receptor was identified in a girl aged 2-10 years in good health and CMV-seronegative. The V gene is TRBV30, the J gene TRBJ1-1; possible D gene TRBD1, 6 bases. The CDR3 region has the DNA TGTGCCTGGAGTGCACAGGGCAACACTGAAGCTTTCTTT. Protein product: CAWSAQGNTEAFF.